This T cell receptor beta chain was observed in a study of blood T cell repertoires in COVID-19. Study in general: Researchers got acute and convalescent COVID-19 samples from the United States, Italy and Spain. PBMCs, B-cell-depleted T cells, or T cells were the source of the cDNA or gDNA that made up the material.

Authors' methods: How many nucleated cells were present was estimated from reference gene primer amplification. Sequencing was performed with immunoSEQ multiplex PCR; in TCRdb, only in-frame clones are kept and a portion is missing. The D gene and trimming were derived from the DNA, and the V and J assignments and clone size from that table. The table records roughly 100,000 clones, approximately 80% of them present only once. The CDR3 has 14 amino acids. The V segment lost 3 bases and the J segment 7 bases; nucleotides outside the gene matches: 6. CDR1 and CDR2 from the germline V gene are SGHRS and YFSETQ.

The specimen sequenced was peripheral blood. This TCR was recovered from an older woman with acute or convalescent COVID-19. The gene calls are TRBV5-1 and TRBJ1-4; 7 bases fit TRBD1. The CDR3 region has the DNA TGCGCCAGCAGCTCCGGGACAGCAGGTGAAAAACTGTTTTTT. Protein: CASSSGTAGEKLFF.